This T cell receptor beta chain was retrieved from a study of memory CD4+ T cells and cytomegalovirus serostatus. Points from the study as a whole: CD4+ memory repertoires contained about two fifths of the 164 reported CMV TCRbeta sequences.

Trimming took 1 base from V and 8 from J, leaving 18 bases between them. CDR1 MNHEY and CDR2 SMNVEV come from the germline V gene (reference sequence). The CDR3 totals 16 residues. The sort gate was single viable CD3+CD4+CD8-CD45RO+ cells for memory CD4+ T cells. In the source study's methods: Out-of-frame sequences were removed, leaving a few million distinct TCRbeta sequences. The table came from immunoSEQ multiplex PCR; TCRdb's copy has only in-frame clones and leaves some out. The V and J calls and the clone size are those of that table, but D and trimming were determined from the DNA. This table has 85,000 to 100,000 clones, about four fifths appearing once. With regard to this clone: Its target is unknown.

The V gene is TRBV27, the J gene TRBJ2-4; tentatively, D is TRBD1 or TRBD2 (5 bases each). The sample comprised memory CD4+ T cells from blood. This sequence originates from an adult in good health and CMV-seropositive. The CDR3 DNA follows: TGTGCCAGCAGTTTATTGGCCTCCGGGCGAGGGGACATTCAGTACTTC. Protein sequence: CASSLLASGRGDIQYF.